The 14 T cell receptor beta chains listed next were all sequenced from one sample in a study of Ad26.COV2.S vaccination and SARS-CoV-2 variants. TCRdb's table, derived via immunoSEQ multiplex PCR, lists solely in-frame clones and lacks some. The sample holds about 350,000 clones; 75% to 90% are singletons and the top ten take about 4.6%. Noted treatment: over 15 received Ad26.COV2.S at low or high dose, single or two shots; roughly five received placebo; per-sample allocation not given. The samples were gathered on day 63 after the first injection of vaccine or placebo. The source material was peripheral blood, sampled in a trial of Ad26.COV2.S vaccine versus placebo. The source is a person aged 18 to 59 who received the Ad26.COV2.S COVID-19 vaccine or a placebo.

The V and J genes are TRBV4-1 and TRBJ2-2; 10 bases map to TRBD2. Per the germline V gene, CDR1 is MGHRA and CDR2 is YSYEKL. The CDR3 consists of 19 residues. J lost 3 bases, V lost 2 bases, and 12 bases had no gene match. The chain's CDR3 is CASSQSRLAGAGDTGELFF. CDR3 bases: TGCGCCAGCAGCCAAAGTCGGCTAGCGGGAGCGGGTGACACCGGGGAGCTGTTTTTT.

The chain has TRBV2 and TRBJ2-7; D is possibly TRBD1 (6 bases). The length of the CDR3 is 13 residues. CDR1 SNHLY and CDR2 FYNNEI come from the germline V gene. V shed 4 bases and J shed 3 bases, with 10 bases lying between them. The CDR3: CASSVWTVYEQYF. CDR3 in DNA: TGTGCCAGCAGTGTGTGGACAGTCTACGAGCAGTACTTC.

The rearrangement joins TRBV7-2 to TRBJ1-2; D not resolved. Germline V gene lookup returns CDR1 SGHTA and CDR2 FQGNSA. This CDR3 is 15 amino acids long. V lost 5 bases to trimming and J lost 3 bases, with 16 bases between them. CDR3 residues: CASSPGRSPYYGYTF. CDR3 DNA sequence: TGTGCCAGCAGCCCCGGACGGAGCCCCTACTATGGCTACACCTTC.

V and J are TRBV27 and TRBJ2-4; TRBD2 matches 13 bases. V shed 6 bases and J 0 bases; nucleotides not matched to a gene: 11. The length of the CDR3 is 19 residues. Germline V lookup: CDR1 MNHEY, CDR2 SMNVEV (reference sequence). The DNA of the CDR3 is TGTGCCAGCAGCCCAACGACTAGCGGGAGGCGGATAGCCAAAAACATTCAGTACTTC. Translated, it gives CASSPTTSGRRIAKNIQYF.

This chain links TRBV7-2 with TRBJ1-3, with D maybe TRBD1 (5 bases). The CDR3 is made up of 15 amino acids. The V end was cut by 1 base, the J end by 4 bases, with 11 bases between. CDR1 is SGHTA, CDR2 FQGNSA, per germline. The CDR3 reads CASSLVQGSGNTIYF. CDR3 bases: TGTGCCAGCAGCTTAGTCCAGGGATCGGGAAACACCATATATTTT.

The V gene is TRBV18, the J gene TRBJ2-3, with D possibly being TRBD2 (5 bases). The V gene's germline CDR1 is KGHSH and CDR2 LQKENI. The V end lost 2 bases, the J end lost 6 bases, and 12 bases lay between the germline ends. CDR3 length: 14 amino acids. The CDR3, as DNA: TGTGCCAGCTCACCAACCCGGGATGGGGATACGCAGTATTTT. Amino acid sequence: CASSPTRDGDTQYF.

The chain links TRBV6-5 to TRBJ2-2, with unresolved D. The germline V gene encodes CDR1 MNHEY and CDR2 SVGAGI. The V end was cut by 0 bases, the J end by 0 bases, with 5 bases between. There are 15 residues in the CDR3. CDR3 in DNA: TGTGCCAGCAGTTACTCGACGGCGAACACCGGGGAGCTGTTTTTT. Translation gives CASSYSTANTGELFF.

V is TRBV20-1 and J is TRBJ2-1; 8 bases align to TRBD2. The CDR3 is 16 amino acids. J gave up 0 bases and V 3 bases, and 7 bases lay outside the gene matches. Germline values: CDR1 DFQATT, CDR2 SNEGSKA (reference sequence). Here the CDR3 DNA reads TGCAGTGCTAGTGCTATAGCGGGAAGCTCCTACAATGAGCAGTTCTTC. Protein sequence: CSASAIAGSSYNEQFF.

This clone was found a few times. V and J are TRBV27 and TRBJ1-2; TRBD1 matches at 7 bases. CDR1 MNHEY and CDR2 SMNVEV come from the germline V gene (reference sequence). The CDR3 has 16 amino acids. With 4 bases clipped from V and 2 bases from J, the junction kept 10 bases outside the gene matches. CDR3 loop: CASSSPRQGENYGYTF. The DNA of the CDR3 is TGTGCCAGCAGTTCGCCACGACAGGGTGAGAACTATGGCTACACCTTC.

This clone was seen just once. The chain combines TRBV25-1 with TRBJ1-1; D is unclear. Trimming took 3 bases from V and 6 from J, leaving 8 bases between them. The germline CDR1 and CDR2 sequences are MGHDK and SYGVNS. This CDR3 contains 12 residues. The CDR3 is CASSDRWAEAFF. The CDR3 nucleotides are TGTGCCAGCAGTGACAGGTGGGCTGAAGCTTTCTTT.

This clone turned up a few times. The rearrangement joins TRBV4-2 to TRBJ2-4; 8 bases are a match to TRBD2. J was trimmed by 5 bases and V by 4 bases; bases with no gene match: 13. This CDR3 is 17 amino acids long. In germline, CDR1 is LGHNA, CDR2 YNFKEQ. The DNA for the CDR3 is TGTGCCAGCAGCCTATCAGCGGGAGCCTCGCCAGAAAACATTCAGTACTTC. This codes for CASSLSAGASPENIQYF.

CDR3 sequence (DNA): TGTGCCAGTAGTACATTGGAGGGGGCCGGTGGCTACACCTTC. This encodes CASSTLEGAGGYTF. This chain connects TRBV19 to TRBJ1-2; 7 bases are a match to TRBD1. Unmatched junction bases numbered 9, after V lost 4 bases and J lost 7 bases. This CDR3 comprises 14 residues. The V gene's germline CDR1 is LNHDA and CDR2 SQIVND (reference sequence).

The chain carries TRBV3-1 (or the pseudogene TRBV3-2) and TRBJ2-3; 8 bases fit TRBD1. The germline V gene encodes CDR1 LGHDT and CDR2 YNNKEL (reference sequence). V shed 4 bases, J shed 2 bases, and the junction held 2 bases outside the gene matches. The CDR3 covers 14 residues. Written as DNA, the CDR3 is TGTGCCAGCAGCCGACAGGGGACCACAGATACGCAGTATTTT. Its protein is CASSRQGTTDTQYF.

This chain connects TRBV19 to TRBJ1-5; the match to TRBD1 covers 9 bases. The germline CDR1 and CDR2 sequences are LNHDA and SQIVND (reference sequence). This CDR3 is built from 16 residues. After removal of 2 bases from V and 7 bases from J, the junction contained 9 bases not matched to a gene. CDR3 region: CASSISYRGLGQPQHF. For the CDR3, the DNA is TGTGCCAGTAGTATATCGTACAGGGGGCTCGGACAGCCCCAGCATTTT.